The rows below give T cell receptor beta chains drawn from one sample of a study of blood T cell repertoires in COVID-19. Profiled with immunoSEQ multiplex PCR; TCRdb holds only in-frame clones, not every one. The sample includes about 24,000 clones, roughly 88% of them seen just once. The sequencing sample was made of peripheral blood. The receptor set was obtained from a human donor with active COVID-19. The donor label of this sample is uncertain. The CDR3 runs from the conserved cysteine through the conserved F or W. A D gene is named only where the DNA matches it firmly. The listing skips clone size in some rows; elsewhere it reads once, few, many or a size class.

-,TRBV5-6,TRBJ2-2,TRBD1,TGTGCCAGCAGCTTGGGACAGGGGTCCGGGGAGCTGTTTTTT,CASSLGQGSGELFF
-,TRBV11-2,TRBJ1-1,-,TGTGCCAGCAGCATCACAGGCATGAACACTGAAGCTTTCTTT,CASSITGMNTEAFF
-,TRBV7-3,TRBJ2-3,-,TGTGCCAGCAGCTTACTAGGTAGCACAGATACGCAGTATTTT,CASSLLGSTDTQYF
-,TRBV4-1,TRBJ2-7,-,TGCGCCAGCAGCCAAGATTTCCCAGCGACCTACGAGCAGTACTTC,CASSQDFPATYEQYF
-,TRBV6-5,TRBJ2-3,TRBD2,TGTGCCAGCAGCCCCCAGCGGGGGGCAGATACGCAGTATTTT,CASSPQRGADTQYF
-,TRBV9,TRBJ1-1,-,TGTGCCAGCAGCGTATCTAATAGGGCCAGTAACAGGGATACTGAAGCTTTCTTT,CASSVSNRASNRDTEAFF
-,TRBV29-1,TRBJ2-7,TRBD2,TGCAGCGTTGGGCTAGCGGGAGAGGAGCAGTACTTC,CSVGLAGEEQYF
-,TRBV29-1,TRBJ1-2,TRBD1,TGCAGCGTGGGACAGGGCTATGGCTACACCTTC,CSVGQGYGYTF
-,TRBV19,TRBJ2-3,TRBD1,TGTGCCACCAGCCTCAGGGGGCGCCCCACAGATACGCAGTATTTT,CATSLRGRPTDTQYF
-,TRBV7-2,TRBJ2-1,-,TGTGCCAGCAGCCCGAGCAAAGCGTTATACAATGAGCAGTTCTTC,CASSPSKALYNEQFF
-,TRBV11-2,TRBJ2-7,TRBD2,TGTGCCAGCATCACGCCCGGACTAGCGGGAGGGTTTTCCTACGAGCAGTACTTC,CASITPGLAGGFSYEQYF
-,TRBV19,TRBJ1-2,-,TGTGCCAGTAGGCAGGGGCCCAACTATGGCTACACCTTC,CASRQGPNYGYTF
few,TRBV5-1,TRBJ2-1,-,TGCGCCAGCAGCTTGGACAGGAACAATGAGCAGTTCTTC,CASSLDRNNEQFF
-,TRBV5-8,TRBJ1-1,TRBD1,TGTGCCAGCAGCTCCGACAGGGAAGATACTGAAGCTTTCTTT,CASSSDREDTEAFF
few,TRBV29-1,TRBJ2-7,TRBD1,TGCAGCGCCGGGACAGGGGGCCACGAGCAGTACTTC,CSAGTGGHEQYF
-,TRBV9,TRBJ2-2,TRBD2,TGTGCCAGCAGCGGAGGTGGTAGCGGGGGGGCTGGCACCGGGGAGCTGTTTTTT,CASSGGGSGGAGTGELFF